This TCR beta chain came from a study of cytomegalovirus exposure and HLA in healthy donors. Overall study context: Researchers previously reported finding fewer than 120 million unique TCR beta sequences from 150 million to 200 million T cells.

V gave up 2 bases and J gave up 5 bases, with 12 bases separating them. Germline CDR1 and CDR2: SNHLY and FYNNEI. The CDR3 contains 14 residues. With 60 Vbeta and 13 Jbeta primers, the PCR was carried out. Authors' analysis steps: It was a later analysis that counted 79 million or so unique TCR beta chains, of which approximately 9.9 million were shared. The assay was immunoSEQ multiplex PCR, and TCRdb's table has in-frame clones only and misses some. V, J and clone size reflect that table, while D and trimming were determined from the DNA. The sample includes 70,000 to 95,000 clones, more than 70% of them seen just once. Study-wide results and caveats: The investigators catalogued 150 to 200 TCR beta chains as cytomegalovirus-associated. In vitro experiments confirmed that a few CMV-associated chains were specific for CMV antigens.

Note on this clone: What it recognizes is unknown.

The material sequenced was PBMCs. The chain has TRBV2 and TRBJ1-1; the D gene is possibly TRBD1 (5 bases). The TCR was taken from a man between 18 and 35 years old in good health and CMV-seronegative. The CDR3 sequence: CASSERGGETEAFF. In nucleotides, the CDR3 is TGTGCCAGCAGTGAACGTGGGGGGGAGACTGAAGCTTTCTTT.